This is a list of T cell receptor beta chains from one sample in a study of control samples from healthy donors and cancer patients. The method was immunoSEQ multiplex PCR; TCRdb's version includes in-frame clones alone and lacks a portion of them. The profile covers 130,000 or so clones, with 92% appearing a single time and approximately 6% taken by the ten largest. Sequences were obtained from blood. These receptors all come from a man younger than 35 in good health. The CDR3 runs from the conserved cysteine through the conserved F or W. The D gene is left open where the match is weak. Clone sizes are given selectively: once, few, many, or a class where the clone is expanded.

v_call: TRBV24-1; clone_size: once; d_call: NA; j_call: TRBJ1-2; cdr3_nt: TGTGCCACCAGTGATTCCGGCACTAACTATGGCTACACCTTC; cdr3_aa: CATSDSGTNYGYTF
v_call: TRBV3-1/TRBV3-2; clone_size: NA; d_call: NA; j_call: TRBJ2-5; cdr3_nt: TGTGCCAGCAGCCAGCTGGGGGCCGGGAAGACCCAGTACTTC; cdr3_aa: CASSQLGAGKTQYF
v_call: TRBV7-2; clone_size: NA; d_call: NA; j_call: TRBJ1-1; cdr3_nt: TGTGCCAGCACAAAGAGGGGGGGCGCGTACACTGAAGCTTTCTTT; cdr3_aa: CASTKRGGAYTEAFF
v_call: TRBV9; clone_size: NA; d_call: NA; j_call: TRBJ2-3; cdr3_nt: TGTGCCAGCAGCGTAGAGGGGCGAGGTCACACAGATACGCAGTATTTT; cdr3_aa: CASSVEGRGHTDTQYF
v_call: TRBV19; clone_size: NA; d_call: NA; j_call: TRBJ1-1; cdr3_nt: TGTGCCAGTAGTAGTTGGCAGTTTGAAGCTTTCTTT; cdr3_aa: CASSSWQFEAFF
v_call: TRBV18; clone_size: NA; d_call: NA; j_call: TRBJ1-1; cdr3_nt: TGTGCCAGCTCACCCCGACAGATCTCGAACACTGAAGCTTTCTTT; cdr3_aa: CASSPRQISNTEAFF
v_call: TRBV19; clone_size: few; d_call: NA; j_call: TRBJ1-2; cdr3_nt: TGTGCCAGTAGTATCATGGAGACAGGAGTTTATGGCTACACCTTC; cdr3_aa: CASSIMETGVYGYTF
v_call: TRBV11-1; clone_size: NA; d_call: NA; j_call: TRBJ1-2; cdr3_nt: TGTGCCAGCAGTGGCGCCTTCTGGGAAAGCTATGGCTACACCTTC; cdr3_aa: CASSGAFWESYGYTF
v_call: TRBV6-1; clone_size: once; d_call: NA; j_call: TRBJ1-2; cdr3_nt: TGTGCCAGCAGTGGGGTTAATGAAGAGAAGGCTTTATGGTATGGCTACACCTTC; cdr3_aa: CASSGVNEEKALWYGYTF
v_call: TRBV7-9; clone_size: NA; d_call: NA; j_call: TRBJ1-2; cdr3_nt: TGTGCCAGCAGCTTAGAATACACACAGGGTATGACCTATGGCTACACCTTC; cdr3_aa: CASSLEYTQGMTYGYTF
v_call: TRBV5-6; clone_size: NA; d_call: TRBD1; j_call: TRBJ1-1; cdr3_nt: TGTGCCAGCAGCTTGGGACTAGACAGGGGGAATGAAGCTTTCTTT; cdr3_aa: CASSLGLDRGNEAFF
v_call: TRBV5-1; clone_size: NA; d_call: TRBD1; j_call: TRBJ1-4; cdr3_nt: TGCGCCAGCTGTCAGGGGGAAATTGATGAAAAACTGTTTTTT; cdr3_aa: CASCQGEIDEKLFF
v_call: TRBV6-4; clone_size: NA; d_call: NA; j_call: TRBJ1-5; cdr3_nt: TGTGCCAGCAGTGAAGGGGCCAATCAGCCCCAGCATTTT; cdr3_aa: CASSEGANQPQHF
v_call: TRBV5-4; clone_size: NA; d_call: NA; j_call: TRBJ1-2; cdr3_nt: TGTGCCAGCAGCTGGACAGATAGCTATGGCTACACCTTC; cdr3_aa: CASSWTDSYGYTF